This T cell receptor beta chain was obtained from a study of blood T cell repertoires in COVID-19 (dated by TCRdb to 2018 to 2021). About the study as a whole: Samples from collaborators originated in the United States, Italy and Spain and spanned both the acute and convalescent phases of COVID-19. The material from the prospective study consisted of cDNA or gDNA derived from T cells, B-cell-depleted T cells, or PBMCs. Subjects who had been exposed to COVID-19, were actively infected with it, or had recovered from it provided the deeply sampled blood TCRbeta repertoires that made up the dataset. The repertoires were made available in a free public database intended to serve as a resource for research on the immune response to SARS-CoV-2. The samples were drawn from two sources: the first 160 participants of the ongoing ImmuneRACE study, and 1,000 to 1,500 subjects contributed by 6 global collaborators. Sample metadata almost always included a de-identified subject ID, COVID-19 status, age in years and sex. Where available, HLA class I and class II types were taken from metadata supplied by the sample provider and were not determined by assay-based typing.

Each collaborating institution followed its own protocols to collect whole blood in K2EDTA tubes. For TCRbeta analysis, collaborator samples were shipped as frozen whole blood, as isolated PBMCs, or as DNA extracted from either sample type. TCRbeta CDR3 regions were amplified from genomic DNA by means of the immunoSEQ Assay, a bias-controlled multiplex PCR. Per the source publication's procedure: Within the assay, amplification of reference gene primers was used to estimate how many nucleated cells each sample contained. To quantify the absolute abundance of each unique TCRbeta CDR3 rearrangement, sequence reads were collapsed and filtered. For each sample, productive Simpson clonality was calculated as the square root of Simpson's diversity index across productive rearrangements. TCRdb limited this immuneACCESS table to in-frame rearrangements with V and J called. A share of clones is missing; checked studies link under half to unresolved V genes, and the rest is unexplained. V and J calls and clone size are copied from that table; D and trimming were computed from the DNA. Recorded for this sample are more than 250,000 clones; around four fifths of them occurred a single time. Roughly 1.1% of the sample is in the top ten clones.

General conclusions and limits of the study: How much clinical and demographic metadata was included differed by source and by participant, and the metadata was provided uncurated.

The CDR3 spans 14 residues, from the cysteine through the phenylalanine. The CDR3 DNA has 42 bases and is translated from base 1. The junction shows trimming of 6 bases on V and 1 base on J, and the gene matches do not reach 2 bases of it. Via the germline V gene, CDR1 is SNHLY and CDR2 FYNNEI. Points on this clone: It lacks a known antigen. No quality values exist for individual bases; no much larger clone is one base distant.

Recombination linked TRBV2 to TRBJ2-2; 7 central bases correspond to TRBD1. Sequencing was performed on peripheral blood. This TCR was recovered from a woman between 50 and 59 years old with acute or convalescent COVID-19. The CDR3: CASRGTVNTGELFF. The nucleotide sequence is TGTGCCAGCAGAGGGACAGTGAACACCGGGGAGCTGTTTTTT.